The 20 T cell receptor beta chains below come from one sample, sequenced in a study of beta chain features in type 1 diabetes. Reverse transcription of all isolated RNA meant that expressed TCRB transcripts were sequenced. Here immunoSEQ multiplex PCR was the method, and the copy in TCRdb shows in-frame clones only, minus some. The table has 350,000 to 400,000 clones, roughly 16% seen once; the top ten hold approximately 0.02%. Sequenced input: naive CD4+ T cells from blood. These receptors were taken from a woman between 18 and 29 years old in good health.

The rearrangement links TRBV14 to TRBJ2-5; a possible D gene is TRBD2 (6 bases). The CDR3 sequence is 15 residues long. The V end lost 4 bases, the J end lost 5 bases, and 17 bases lay between the germline ends. Germline loops: CDR1 SGHDN, CDR2 FVKESK. CDR3 nucleotide sequence: TGTGCCAGCAGCCCACCCGGGCCGGGGAGGGAGACCCAGTACTTC. Amino acids: CASSPPGPGRETQYF.

This clone was seen a few times. The rearrangement uses TRBV18 and TRBJ2-7, with TRBD2 as a possible D gene (7 bases). This CDR3 comprises 17 residues. The germline CDR1 and CDR2 sequences are KGHSH and LQKENI. Trimming pared 0 bases from V and 2 bases from J, leaving 17 bases between. CDR3 region: CASSPPFGGRVTYEQYF. Here the CDR3 DNA reads TGTGCCAGCTCACCACCCTTCGGGGGGCGGGTGACCTACGAGCAGTACTTC.

This clone was detected many times. The chain couples TRBV23-1 to TRBJ2-2, with D perhaps matching TRBD2 (5 bases). TRBV23-1 is assigned to the ORF class and has an uncertain function. The CDR3 spans 14 residues. The V gene lost 1 base and the J gene lost 4 bases, with 7 bases spanning the gap. The DNA for the CDR3 is TGCGCCAGCAGTCAATTCGGGATCACCGGGGAGCTGTTTTTT. The encoded protein is CASSQFGITGELFF.

This clone was detected only a few times. The chain couples TRBV2 to TRBJ2-1, with TRBD2 matching over 14 bases. The CDR3 runs to 14 residues. With 6 bases clipped from V and 11 bases from J, the junction kept 6 bases outside the gene matches. Germline V lookup: CDR1 SNHLY, CDR2 FYNNEI. The CDR3: CASRGGTSGSKQFF. CDR3 sequence (DNA): TGTGCCAGCAGGGGAGGGACTAGCGGGAGTAAGCAGTTCTTC.

This clone was counted only a few times. The chain joins TRBV30 to TRBJ1-1; D is perhaps TRBD1 (5 bases). CDR1 and CDR2 from the germline V gene are GTSNPN and SVGIG (reference sequence). The CDR3 totals 13 residues. V lost 6 bases, J lost 1 base, and 12 bases lay in between. Written as DNA, the CDR3 is TGTGCCTGCCCAGGGAGGAGGAACACTGAAGCTTTCTTT. Translated: CACPGRRNTEAFF.

This clone was seen a few times. The chain links TRBV29-1 to TRBJ1-3; 10 bases line up with TRBD1. Germline V CDR1 and CDR2: SQVTM, ANQGSEA. CDR3 length: 13 amino acids. Trimming cost V 7 bases and J 7 bases; bases outside gene matches: 7. The CDR3 protein is CSGGGTGENTIYF. The CDR3 DNA sequence: TGCAGCGGGGGCGGGACAGGGGAGAACACCATATATTTT.

The chain combines TRBV18 with TRBJ1-2; maybe TRBD1 (5 bases). V was shortened by 4 bases and J by 6 bases, with 12 bases between the two germline ends. The CDR3 has 13 amino acids. Per the germline V gene, CDR1 is KGHSH and CDR2 is LQKENI. Written as DNA, the CDR3 is TGTGCCAGCTCACAGGGGATTGTAGATGGCTACACCTTC. As protein: CASSQGIVDGYTF. Full variable domain (outside the CDR3, taken from reference TRBV18 and TRBJ1-2): NAGVMQNPRHLVRRRGQEARLRCSPMKGHSHVYWYRQLPEEGLKFMVYLQKENIIDESGMPKERFSAEFPKEGPSILRIQQVVRGDSAAYFCASSQGIVDGYTFGSGTRLTVV.

This chain links TRBV29-1 with TRBJ2-5; D call uncertain. Deletions cut 5 bases from V and 3 bases from J, with 13 bases between. Germline V gene sequence: CDR1 SQVTM, CDR2 ANQGSEA. This CDR3 contains 13 residues. CDR3 amino acids: CSVKSRRKETQYF. DNA for the CDR3: TGCAGCGTTAAGTCTAGACGGAAAGAGACCCAGTACTTC.

The rearrangement uses TRBV4-2 and TRBJ1-4; D ambiguous. Trimming shortened V by 2 bases and J by 8 bases, and 18 bases separated the two germline ends. CDR3 size: 16 residues. Germline lookup yields CDR1 LGHNA and CDR2 YNFKEQ. The chain's CDR3 is CASSQQLTGNEEKLFF. CDR3 nucleotides: TGTGCCAGCAGCCAACAGCTCACCGGGAACGAAGAAAAACTGTTTTTT.

This clone has more than one count but fewer than ten. The chain uses TRBV7-9 and TRBJ2-5, with 7 bases that match TRBD2. The CDR3 is made up of 14 amino acids. Trimming took 3 bases from V and 5 from J; bases not matched to a gene: 6. CDR1 and CDR2 (germline): SEHNR, FQNEAQ (reference sequence). For the CDR3, the DNA is TGTGCCAGCAGCTTTACCGGGACTATCGAGACCCAGTACTTC. Its protein is CASSFTGTIETQYF.

The chain combines TRBV28 with TRBJ2-5; D may be TRBD1 (5 bases). With 3 bases removed from V and 3 bases from J, the gap between germline ends came to 8 bases. CDR3 size: 13 residues. Germline lookup yields CDR1 MDHEN and CDR2 SYDVKM. CDR3: CASSFGAKETQYF. The CDR3 DNA reads TGTGCCAGCAGTTTTGGGGCCAAAGAGACCCAGTACTTC.

CDR3 sequence: CASSPAGANEQFF. The CDR3 coding sequence is TGTGCCAGCTCACCAGCAGGGGCGAATGAGCAGTTCTTC. The chain uses TRBV18 and TRBJ2-1, with D possibly TRBD1 on 6 matching bases. The CDR3 contains 13 residues. The germline V gene encodes CDR1 KGHSH and CDR2 LQKENI. Trimming removed 2 bases at V and 7 bases at J, with 9 bases between.

In regard to this clone: The same CDR3 arises from other DNA sequences in this sample as well. V and J are TRBV15 and TRBJ2-1, with TRBD2 as a possible D gene (6 bases). Germline lookup yields CDR1 LNHNV and CDR2 YYDKDF (reference sequence). Trimming removed 1 base from V and 4 bases from J, with 8 bases in between. The CDR3 loop spans 14 amino acids. The CDR3 region has the DNA TGTGCCACCAGCAGAGGGGACTCTTACAATGAGCAGTTCTTC. As protein: CATSRGDSYNEQFF.

This chain uses TRBV10-3 with TRBJ1-4; D is possibly TRBD1 (6 bases). V lost 2 bases, J lost 5 bases, and 6 bases lay in between. This CDR3 comprises 13 residues. Germline-derived CDR1 and CDR2 are ENHRY and SYGVKD. In nucleotides, the CDR3 is TGTGCCATCAGTGAGAGGGGGAATGAAAAACTGTTTTTT. It specifies CAISERGNEKLFF.

There are a few counts of this clone. CDR3 nucleotide sequence: TGCAGCGTTGGGCCGACAGGCAAAACCGCCTACGAGCAGTACTTC. Its protein is CSVGPTGKTAYEQYF. The chain combines TRBV29-1 with TRBJ2-7, with a tentative D call TRBD1 (6 bases). This CDR3 has 15 residues. The germline V and J ends were trimmed by 4 bases and 2 bases, with 18 bases remaining between them. Germline V gene sequence: CDR1 SQVTM, CDR2 ANQGSEA.

The CDR3 DNA is TGTGCCAGCAGCGACCGGGACAAAGCTTTCTTT. Protein sequence: CASSDRDKAFF. The rearrangement uses TRBV7-9 and TRBJ1-1, with a weak D call TRBD1 (6 bases). Germline V lookup: CDR1 SEHNR, CDR2 FQNEAQ (reference sequence). The CDR3 sequence is 11 residues long. Trimming took off 5 bases at V and 9 bases at J, with 10 bases between the two ends. The full variable domain, rest sourced from reference TRBV7-9 and TRBJ1-1, is DTGVSQNPRHKITKRGQNVTFRCDPISEHNRLYWYRQTLGQGPEFLTYFQNEAQLEKSRLLSDRFSAERPKGSFSTLEIQRTEQGDSAMYLCASSDRDKAFFGQGTRLTVV.

This clone was counted between two and nine times. This chain joins TRBV5-1 and TRBJ2-3, with TRBD2 identical over 7 bases. With 5 bases clipped from V and 5 bases from J, the junction kept 5 bases outside the gene matches. Germline lookup yields CDR1 SGHRS and CDR2 YFSETQ. This CDR3 region has 13 residues. DNA of the CDR3: TGCGCCAGCAGGTGGGAGGGCCTAGATACGCAGTATTTT. Translating gives CASRWEGLDTQYF.

This clone has only a few counts. This chain connects TRBV28 to TRBJ1-1; D gene uncertain. CDR1 is MDHEN, CDR2 SYDVKM, per germline. This CDR3 is built from 14 residues. V was trimmed by 2 bases and J by 1 base, leaving 8 bases between them. The CDR3 region has the DNA TGTGCCAGCAGTTTAGTACAGCCGAACACTGAAGCTTTCTTT. Translated: CASSLVQPNTEAFF. The full variable domain, rest sourced from reference TRBV28 and TRBJ1-1, is DVKVTQSSRYLVKRTGEKVFLECVQDMDHENMFWYRQDPGLGLRLIYFSYDVKMKEKGDIPEGYSVSREKKERFSLILESASTNQTSMYLCASSLVQPNTEAFFGQGTRLTVV.

V gene TRBV18 combines with J gene TRBJ2-3; D remains ambiguous. V was cut by 3 bases and J by 2 bases, with 12 bases left in between. This CDR3 spans 15 amino acids. Germline-derived CDR1 and CDR2 are KGHSH and LQKENI. CDR3 sequence reads: CASSPSTVHTDTQYF. CDR3 nucleotides: TGTGCCAGCTCACCTAGTACGGTTCACACAGATACGCAGTATTTT.

The chain is built from TRBV28 and TRBJ2-7, with TRBD2 as a possible D gene (5 bases). Trimming left V 6 bases short and J 4 bases short, with 13 bases between. The CDR3 runs 13 residues. Per the germline V gene, CDR1 is MDHEN and CDR2 is SYDVKM. This CDR3 reads CASSVGRRYEQYF. CDR3 nucleotides: TGTGCCAGCAGCGTTGGGAGAAGGTACGAGCAGTACTTC.